What follows describes a single T cell receptor beta chain. These data come from a study of OX40 agonist ivuxolimab in advanced cancers. The table came from immunoSEQ multiplex PCR; TCRdb's copy has only in-frame clones and leaves some out. The sample lists roughly 38,000 clones; 74% were seen once. This sequence originates from an adult with an advanced solid tumor such as melanoma, head and neck, liver or kidney cancer. This specimen was CD4+ or CD8+ T cells sorted from blood, taken in a trial of the OX40 agonist ivuxolimab.

The CDR3 sequence is CASSLDRGPSELFF. The CDR3 DNA sequence: TGTGCCAGCAGCTTAGATAGGGGACCTTCCGAGCTGTTTTTT. This chain uses TRBV11-3 with TRBJ2-2; perhaps D is TRBD1 or TRBD2 (5 bases each). Germline V gene sequence: CDR1 SGHNT, CDR2 YENEEA. The CDR3 has 14 residues. V shed 0 bases and J shed 11 bases, with 13 bases lying between them.